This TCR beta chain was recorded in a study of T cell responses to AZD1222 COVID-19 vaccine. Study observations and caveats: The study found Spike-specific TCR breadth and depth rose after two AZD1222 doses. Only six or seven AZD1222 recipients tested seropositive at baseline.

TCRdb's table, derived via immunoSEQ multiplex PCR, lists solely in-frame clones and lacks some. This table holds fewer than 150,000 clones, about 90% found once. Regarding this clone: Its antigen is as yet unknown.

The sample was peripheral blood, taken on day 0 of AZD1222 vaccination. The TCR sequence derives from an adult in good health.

CDR3 amino acids: CASSPAAHGYEQYF. In DNA form, the CDR3 reads TGTGCCAGCTCACCAGCCGCTCACGGCTACGAGCAGTACTTC. V gene TRBV18 combines with J gene TRBJ2-7; D is undetermined. Germline V gene data show CDR1 as KGHSH and CDR2 as LQKENI. Trimming pared 2 bases from V and 3 bases from J, leaving 11 bases between. The CDR3 has 14 residues.